The next 15 T cell receptor beta chains were all read from a single sample in a study of shared T cell receptors in the human thymus. Clones were sequenced by immunoSEQ multiplex PCR, and TCRdb holds only the in-frame ones, with some missing. The sample contains 500,000 to 550,000 clones, around 78% of which appear only once. This sample was also put to use in a study of human thymus T cells.

The sample comprised thymocytes. The receptors derive from a boy less than two years old with a congenital heart defect.

This clone has only a few counts. The rearrangement joins TRBV6-5 to TRBJ1-1, with D hard to call. Germline V lookup: CDR1 MNHEY, CDR2 SVGAGI. The germline V and J ends were trimmed by 4 bases and 0 bases, with 15 bases remaining between them. The CDR3 is made up of 16 amino acids. CDR3 amino acids: CASSCRRDVVNTEAFF. CDR3 nucleotides: TGTGCCAGCAGTTGCCGGCGGGATGTGGTGAACACTGAAGCTTTCTTT.

V and J are TRBV6-5 and TRBJ2-7; a weak D match, TRBD1 (5 bases). Germline V gene data show CDR1 as MNHEY and CDR2 as SVGAGI. V gave up 0 bases and J gave up 3 bases, with 12 bases separating them. CDR3 length equals 15 residues. CDR3 in DNA: TGTGCCAGCAGTTACTCGGGGCAGGCTAGCTACGAGCAGTACTTC. Translation gives CASSYSGQASYEQYF.

V gene TRBV25-1 combines with J gene TRBJ1-1; TRBD1 might be the D (6 bases). Germline V gene sequence: CDR1 MGHDK, CDR2 SYGVNS. V lost 5 bases to trimming and J lost 4 bases, with 14 bases between them. The CDR3 sequence is 14 residues long. DNA of the CDR3: TGTGCCAGCAGTCCAACAGGGAAGGGCACTGAAGCTTTCTTT. Translation: CASSPTGKGTEAFF.

The chain couples TRBV18 to TRBJ1-1, with D unresolved. Germline V CDR1 and CDR2: KGHSH, LQKENI. Trimming took 4 bases from V and 1 from J, leaving 7 bases between them. This CDR3 contains 13 residues. The CDR3 bases are TGTGCCAGCTCACGGACTGCGAACACTGAAGCTTTCTTT. This codes for CASSRTANTEAFF.

The V gene is TRBV4-2, the J gene TRBJ2-3, with 7 bases matching TRBD1. This CDR3 has 14 amino acids. CDR1 and CDR2 (germline): LGHNA, YNFKEQ. J lost 4 bases, V lost 4 bases, and 5 bases had no gene match. The CDR3 coding sequence is TGTGCCAGCAGCCCCCGACAGGGACCAGATACGCAGTATTTT. The encoded protein is CASSPRQGPDTQYF.

This clone was observed a few times. The rearrangement links TRBV19 to TRBJ2-3; a weak D match, TRBD2 (7 bases). V was shortened by 3 bases and J by 2 bases, with 18 bases between the two germline ends. The CDR3 is made up of 17 amino acids. Germline V gives CDR1 LNHDA, CDR2 SQIVND (reference sequence). CDR3 DNA sequence: TGTGCCAGTAGTATTATTGGGGAGGGACACAACACAGATACGCAGTATTTT. Protein: CASSIIGEGHNTDTQYF.

The gene calls are TRBV11-1 and TRBJ2-7; 7 bases fit TRBD1. This CDR3 has 15 residues. The trim removed 2 bases at V and 4 bases at J, leaving 8 bases unmatched. The germline gives CDR1 SGHAT, CDR2 FQDESV (reference sequence). The CDR3 loop is CASSLQGDLDYEQYF. DNA of the CDR3: TGTGCCAGCAGCTTACAGGGGGACCTAGATTACGAGCAGTACTTC.

The chain couples TRBV4-2 to TRBJ2-3; 15 bases align to TRBD2. Losses at the gene ends were 0 bases for V and 2 bases for J; bases not matched to a gene: 6. CDR3 size: 19 residues. Germline V lookup: CDR1 LGHNA, CDR2 YNFKEQ. The CDR3 DNA reads TGTGCCAGCAGCCAAGAAAGGACTAGCGGGAGGGCCCCCACAGATACGCAGTATTTT. It encodes CASSQERTSGRAPTDTQYF.

The chain is built from TRBV10-3 and TRBJ2-1, with D unclear. The CDR3 contains 11 residues. CDR1 and CDR2 from the germline V gene are ENHRY and SYGVKD. V was cut by 4 bases and J by 5 bases, with 3 bases left in between. The CDR3 DNA reads as TGTGCCATCAGTGCCGACAATGAGCAGTTCTTC. This translates into CAISADNEQFF.

The V and J genes are TRBV14 and TRBJ2-3; 11 bases fit TRBD2. The CDR3 runs 16 residues. The junction had 5 bases not matched to a gene; V was cut back by 4 bases and J by 2 bases. The V gene's germline CDR1 is SGHDN and CDR2 FVKESK. CDR3 bases: TGTGCCAGCAGCCCGTTAGCGGGAGGGCCCACAGATACGCAGTATTTT. Its translation is CASSPLAGGPTDTQYF. Filled out from reference TRBV14 and TRBJ2-3, the complete variable domain reads EAGVTQFPSHSVIEKGQTVTLRCDPISGHDNLYWYRRVMGKEIKFLLHFVKESKQDESGMPNNRFLAERTGGTYSTLKVQPAELEDSGVYFCASSPLAGGPTDTQYFGPGTRLTVL.

This sequence joins TRBV2 and TRBJ2-5; 10 bases are a match to TRBD2. The germline V gene encodes CDR1 SNHLY and CDR2 FYNNEI. The CDR3 totals 16 residues. V trimming: 6 bases; J trimming: 4 bases; junction bases outside the gene matches: 11. The CDR3 protein is CASRGGSGRRAETQYF. In DNA form, the CDR3 reads TGTGCCAGCAGGGGGGGTAGCGGGAGGAGGGCAGAGACCCAGTACTTC.

The rearrangement joins TRBV7-2 to TRBJ1-2; D is perhaps TRBD1 (6 bases). V lost 4 bases, J lost 6 bases, and 9 bases lay in between. Germline V lookup: CDR1 SGHTA, CDR2 FQGNSA. CDR3 length equals 12 residues. Here the CDR3 reads CASSSRGDGYTF. The CDR3 nucleotides read TGTGCCAGCAGCTCCAGGGGAGATGGCTACACCTTC.

The rearrangement links TRBV29-1 to TRBJ2-1, with a tentative D call TRBD1 (5 bases). The V gene's germline CDR1 is SQVTM and CDR2 ANQGSEA. The CDR3 contains 16 residues. Trimming removed 7 bases from V and 0 bases from J, with 19 bases in between. The CDR3 spells CSASGPGYSSYNEQFF. CDR3 DNA: TGCAGCGCCTCAGGGCCAGGCTACAGCTCCTACAATGAGCAGTTCTTC.

On this clone itself: Other nucleotide sequences in the sample specify the same CDR3. DNA for the CDR3: TGTGCCAGTAGTACCGGGAATGAGCAGTTCTTC. Protein sequence: CASSTGNEQFF. V gene TRBV19 combines with J gene TRBJ2-1, with D unresolved. CDR3 length: 11 residues. Germline assignment: CDR1 LNHDA and CDR2 SQIVND (reference sequence). Deletions cut 4 bases from V and 7 bases from J, with 5 bases between.

The chain is built from TRBV10-3 and TRBJ2-1; D gene ambiguous. This CDR3 has 16 residues. The V gene lost 6 bases and the J gene lost 4 bases, with 19 bases spanning the gap. CDR1 is ENHRY and CDR2 is SYGVKD in the germline V gene. The DNA for the CDR3 is TGTGCCATCAGCACCCCTACGAGACTTCCGTACAATGAGCAGTTCTTC. Translating gives CAISTPTRLPYNEQFF.